This TCR beta chain was observed in a study of Ad26.COV2.S vaccination and SARS-CoV-2 variants. The treatment was: about 20 received Ad26.COV2.S at low or high dose, single or two shots; roughly five received placebo; per-sample allocation not given. Following the first vaccine or placebo injection, samples were taken on day 63. CDR3 length: 13 amino acids. V shed 0 bases and J shed 7 bases, with 11 bases lying between them. Looked up from germline, CDR1 is SGHTS and CDR2 is YDEGEE. Data came from immunoSEQ multiplex PCR; TCRdb stores just in-frame clones and leaves some out. The sample has a few hundred thousand clones; around 92% are singletons.

This sample comprised peripheral blood, obtained in a trial of Ad26.COV2.S vaccine versus placebo. The chain combines TRBV5-8 with TRBJ2-7; D unclear. The sequence was obtained from a person aged 18 to 65 who received the Ad26.COV2.S COVID-19 vaccine or a placebo. CDR3 DNA: TGTGCCAGCAGCTTGGAACTGCTTGGGGAGCAGTACTTC. Amino acids: CASSLELLGEQYF.